The source of this TCR beta chain is a study of T cells in Graves' hyperthyroidism and ophthalmopathy. This clonotype was seen many times. The investigators amplified TCR beta CDR3 regions from RNA transcripts. Initially, a first-round RT-PCR of the TCR CDR3 employed the HTBI primer set. TCRdb used MiXCR to reprocess the multiplex PCR reads, holding one entry per CDR3 protein. The sample has roughly 420,000 distinct CDR3 sequences; approximately 14% are singletons. The source is a woman between 18 and 29 years old with Graves' hyperthyroidism. Sequencing was performed on blood.

This CDR3 reads CASSSVQASYTF. In DNA form, the CDR3 reads TGTGCCAGCAGCTCCGTTCAGGCGAGCTACACCTTC. The genes are TRBV11-1 and TRBJ1-2; D gene ambiguous. Trimming took off 4 bases at V and 9 bases at J, with 12 bases between the two ends. The CDR3 extends over 12 amino acids. Germline V gene data show CDR1 as SGHAT and CDR2 as FQDESV (reference sequence). The full variable domain, its missing parts supplied by reference TRBV11-1 and TRBJ1-2, is EAEVAQSPRYKITEKSQAVAFWCDPISGHATLYWYRQILGQGPELLVQFQDESVVDDSQLPKDRFSAERLKGVDSTLKIQPAELGDSAMYLCASSSVQASYTFGSGTRLTVV.